The next 29 T cell receptor beta chains were all read from a single sample in a study of cytomegalovirus exposure and HLA in healthy donors. 60 Vbeta and 13 Jbeta primers were used in PCR. Clones were read by immunoSEQ multiplex PCR, and TCRdb kept only the in-frame ones, dropping some. The table records about 120,000 clones, 65% to 90% of them present only once. The sample comprised PBMCs. All receptors come from a woman in her thirties or forties in good health and CMV-seronegative.

The CDR3 DNA reads TGTGCCAGCAGTGGCTACACTGCGGACAGAGTCACCGGGGAGCTGTTTTTT. Amino acid sequence: CASSGYTADRVTGELFF. The chain is built from TRBV25-1 and TRBJ2-2; D perhaps matches TRBD1 (6 bases). The CDR3 sequence is 17 residues long. In germline, CDR1 is MGHDK, CDR2 SYGVNS. V was cut by 4 bases and J by 4 bases, with 19 bases left in between.

The chain uses TRBV6-6 and TRBJ1-2, with 11 nucleotides matching TRBD1. The CDR3 has 15 residues. CDR1 and CDR2 (germline): MNHNY, SVGAGI (reference sequence). The junction had 4 bases not matched to a gene; V was cut back by 5 bases and J by 2 bases. The CDR3 DNA reads TGTGCCAGCAGTCCCCGGGACAGGGGGAACTATGGCTACACCTTC. Its protein product is CASSPRDRGNYGYTF.

This chain links TRBV2 with TRBJ1-2; 8 positions match TRBD1. This CDR3 is built from 13 residues. Germline CDR1 and CDR2: SNHLY and FYNNEI. V gave up 6 bases and J gave up 4 bases; unmatched junction bases: 4. The CDR3 DNA reads as TGTGCCAGCAGCCCCGACAGGGGCTATGGCTACACCTTC. It codes for CASSPDRGYGYTF.

The count of this clone is one. The chain couples TRBV10-3 to TRBJ2-5, with D unresolved. The CDR3 totals 15 residues. Trimming removed 6 bases from V and 3 bases from J, with 17 bases in between. CDR1 is ENHRY, CDR2 SYGVKD, per germline. The chain's CDR3 is CAISATHTIKETQYF. DNA for the CDR3: TGTGCCATCAGCGCTACACATACTATTAAAGAGACCCAGTACTTC.

About this clone itself: One end of the junction does not line up with germline, which may come from a read error. The sample holds other DNA sequences that translate to the same CDR3. The chain is built from TRBV18 and TRBJ1-1; a possible D gene is TRBD1 (5 bases). This CDR3 region has 15 residues. Germline lookup yields CDR1 KGHSH and CDR2 LQKENI. CDR3 loop: CASSPLGPPNTEAFF. CDR3 DNA sequence: TGTGCCAGCTCACCACTGGGGCCGCCGAACACTGAAGCCTTCTTT.

Regarding this clone: Sequence at one end of the junction differs from germline and may be a read error. Other DNA sequences in the same sample also yield this CDR3. The DNA for the CDR3 is TGTGCCAGCAGTTTTTTTGCGGGGGGCACTGAGGCTTTCTTT. Amino acids: CASSFFAGGTEAFF. The V and J genes are TRBV28 and TRBJ1-1; D is possibly TRBD1 (6 bases). Germline CDR1 and CDR2: MDHEN and SYDVKM. CDR3 length: 14 residues.

The rearrangement joins TRBV27 to TRBJ1-2, with 8 bases lining up with TRBD1. Trimming cost V 5 bases and J 0 bases; bases outside gene matches: 2. The germline CDR1 and CDR2 sequences are MNHEY and SMNVEV (reference sequence). The CDR3 totals 14 residues. CDR3 amino acids: CASSRQGTNYGYTF. The CDR3 DNA reads as TGTGCCAGCAGTCGACAGGGGACTAACTATGGCTACACCTTC.

This sequence joins TRBV9 and TRBJ2-1, with TRBD2 matching over 7 bases. Germline CDR1 is SGDLS and CDR2 is YYNGEE. J lost 5 bases, V lost 2 bases, and 7 bases had no gene match. The CDR3 covers 15 residues. The CDR3 is CASSVWSGVHNEQFF. CDR3 DNA: TGTGCCAGCAGCGTCTGGAGCGGGGTGCACAATGAGCAGTTCTTC.

The gene calls are TRBV5-1 and TRBJ2-5; no definite D call. The DNA end is more similar to TRBJ2-7, so the J call may be wrong. Germline loops: CDR1 SGHRS, CDR2 YFSETQ. There are 14 residues in the CDR3. This chain's CDR3 is CASSLGQDFYEQYF. The CDR3 DNA is TGCGCCAGCAGCTTGGGTCAGGATTTCTACGAGCAGTACTTC.

This clone was detected once. The chain links TRBV6-4 to TRBJ2-7; 9 nucleotides align to TRBD2. The J segment lost 2 bases and the V segment lost 2 bases, leaving 13 bases of the junction unmatched. CDR3 size: 18 residues. Germline assignment: CDR1 MRHNA and CDR2 SNTAGT. The DNA of the CDR3 is TGTGCCAGCAGTGACCCACAGACTAGCGGTACCTCGCCCTACGAGCAGTACTTC. Protein product: CASSDPQTSGTSPYEQYF.

The chain carries TRBV19 and TRBJ1-1, with a tentative D call TRBD1 (5 bases). The V and J ends lost 2 bases and 5 bases respectively, with 12 bases between them. The CDR3 is 14 residues long. CDR1 is LNHDA and CDR2 is SQIVND in the germline V gene (reference sequence). CDR3 amino acids: CASSIRGTETEAFF. In DNA form, the CDR3 reads TGTGCCAGTAGTATAAGGGGCACTGAGACTGAAGCTTTCTTT.

A single count supports this clone. V is TRBV4-1 and J is TRBJ2-1, with 13 bases identical to TRBD2. CDR3 length: 19 amino acids. After removal of 4 bases from V and 6 bases from J, the junction contained 15 bases not matched to a gene. Germline assignment: CDR1 MGHRA and CDR2 YSYEKL. The CDR3, as DNA: TGCGCCAGCAGCCCCTTACTAGCGGGGGGGCCTAGAGCCTTCAATGAGCAGTTCTTC. Translated, it gives CASSPLLAGGPRAFNEQFF.

The rearrangement uses TRBV5-4 and TRBJ2-3; no clear D gene. Germline lookup yields CDR1 SGHNT and CDR2 YYREEE (reference sequence). V was trimmed by 2 bases and J by 0 bases, leaving 7 bases between them. There are 14 residues in the CDR3. The DNA for the CDR3 is TGTGCCAGCAGCTTCTCGACTAGCACAGATACGCAGTATTTT. Its translation: CASSFSTSTDTQYF.

A single count supports this clone. The DNA of the CDR3 is TGTGCCAGCAGCCAAGCGTCTAGCGGGGGGGCCACCTACGAGCAGTACTTC. This translates into CASSQASSGGATYEQYF. This sequence joins TRBV4-2 and TRBJ2-7; 12 nucleotides align to TRBD2. CDR1 is LGHNA, CDR2 YNFKEQ, per germline. V trimming: 1 base; J trimming: 2 bases; junction bases outside the gene matches: 6. The CDR3 length is 17 residues.

The chain has TRBV14 and TRBJ1-3; weak D call: TRBD1 (5 bases). CDR1 and CDR2 from the germline V gene are SGHDN and FVKESK. Trimming removed 4 bases from V and 2 bases from J, with 9 bases in between. This CDR3 has 14 residues. The CDR3 nucleotides read TGTGCCAGCAGCCGAATGACAGCTGGAAACACCATATATTTT. Protein product: CASSRMTAGNTIYF.

The chain links TRBV5-4 to TRBJ2-5, with 9 bases aligning to TRBD2. The CDR3 has 18 residues. V shed 0 bases, J shed 4 bases, and the junction held 13 bases outside the gene matches. Germline V gene lookup returns CDR1 SGHNT and CDR2 YYREEE (reference sequence). The DNA of the CDR3 is TGTGCCAGCAGCTTGGTCAAAGTCGCGGGGGGGATGGGAGAGACCCAGTACTTC. This sequence encodes CASSLVKVAGGMGETQYF.

The table lists this clone with a count of one. The V gene is TRBV7-3, the J gene TRBJ1-1; D perhaps matches TRBD1 (5 bases). The germline V and J ends were trimmed by 4 bases and 0 bases, with 27 bases remaining between them. Germline V gene data show CDR1 as SGHTA and CDR2 as FQGTGA. The CDR3 has 20 amino acids. The CDR3 DNA reads as TGTGCCAGCAGCTCAAATGGGGGGATGGGGGTACGGGGTTTGAACACTGAAGCTTTCTTT. Translated, it gives CASSSNGGMGVRGLNTEAFF.

V gene TRBV7-9 combines with J gene TRBJ1-6; the D is unclear. The germline gives CDR1 SEHNR, CDR2 FQNEAQ (reference sequence). V was clipped by 1 base and J by 7 bases, with 17 bases between them. This CDR3 spans 17 amino acids. The chain's CDR3 is CASSLGASGLGNSPLHF. In nucleotides, the CDR3 is TGTGCCAGCAGCTTAGGGGCTTCGGGGTTGGGGAATTCACCCCTCCACTTT.

V and J are TRBV11-3 and TRBJ2-7, with TRBD2 as a possible D gene (5 bases). V was trimmed by 2 bases and J by 6 bases, leaving 17 bases between them. The CDR3 length is 15 residues. CDR1 is SGHNT, CDR2 YENEEA, per germline. The DNA of the CDR3 is TGTGCCAGCAGCTTAATGTCCGGGGTCGGTTGCGAGCAGTACTTC. Amino acids: CASSLMSGVGCEQYF. Full variable domain (remainder filled in from reference TRBV11-3 and TRBJ2-7): EAGVVQSPRYKIIEKKQPVAFWCNPISGHNTLYWYLQNLGQGPELLIRYENEEAVDDSQLPKDRFSAERLKGVDSTLKIQPAELGDSAVYLCASSLMSGVGCEQYFGPGTRLTVT.

The genes are TRBV25-1 and TRBJ2-4; 7 positions agree with TRBD1. Germline V gene lookup returns CDR1 MGHDK and CDR2 SYGVNS. CDR3 size: 17 residues. After removal of 7 bases from V and 3 bases from J, the junction contained 15 bases not matched to a gene. The CDR3 is CASMMGSSRGSKNIQYF. The CDR3, as DNA: TGTGCCAGCATGATGGGGTCGTCCAGGGGGAGCAAAAACATTCAGTACTTC.

This chain joins TRBV5-6 and TRBJ2-1; possible D gene TRBD1, 6 bases. Germline V gene lookup returns CDR1 SGHDT and CDR2 YYEEEE. V lost 3 bases, J lost 0 bases, and 10 bases lay in between. The CDR3 is 15 residues long. CDR3 sequence (DNA): TGTGCCAGCAGCTACCGGGACACCTCCTACAATGAGCAGTTCTTC. Translating it yields CASSYRDTSYNEQFF.

The table lists this clone with a few counts. The rearrangement links TRBV6-1 to TRBJ1-2; weak D call: TRBD1 (6 bases). The V and J ends lost 10 bases and 8 bases respectively, with 14 bases between them. This CDR3 comprises 11 residues. Germline values: CDR1 MNHNS, CDR2 SASEGT. The CDR3 here is CAIRTEKGYTF. CDR3 DNA sequence: TGTGCCATCCGGACAGAGAAAGGCTACACCTTC.

This chain uses TRBV6-1 with TRBJ1-4; D uncertain. The V gene lost 6 bases and the J gene lost 4 bases, with 12 bases spanning the gap. The CDR3 has 14 residues. CDR1 and CDR2 (germline): MNHNS, SASEGT. The CDR3 spells CASRARGGNEKLFF. CDR3 in DNA: TGTGCCAGCAGAGCCCGGGGTGGTAATGAAAAACTGTTTTTT.

V gene TRBV5-6 combines with J gene TRBJ1-4; D is possibly TRBD1 (6 bases). Per germline, CDR1 SGHDT and CDR2 YYEEEE. Trimming removed 4 bases from V and 7 bases from J, with 14 bases in between. The CDR3 has 14 amino acids. The CDR3 here is CASSPGQPGEKLFF. CDR3 nucleotide sequence: TGTGCCAGCAGCCCTGGACAGCCTGGTGAAAAACTGTTTTTT.

A single count supports this clone. The chain joins TRBV19 to TRBJ2-5; TRBD2 is a possible D gene (5 bases). Per the germline V gene, CDR1 is LNHDA and CDR2 is SQIVND (reference sequence). V gave up 10 bases and J gave up 5 bases, with 14 bases separating them. The CDR3 runs to 12 residues. CDR3 nucleotide sequence: TGTGCCACCTCGGTGCGAGGGGAGACCCAGTACTTC. Translating gives CATSVRGETQYF.

The CDR3 DNA reads as TGTGCCTGGAGCGCGCCCGTGGGGCAAAACACTGAAGCTTTCTTT. Protein product: CAWSAPVGQNTEAFF. The chain is built from TRBV30 and TRBJ1-1, with a weak D call TRBD1 (5 bases). The CDR3 extends over 15 amino acids. The germline V gene encodes CDR1 GTSNPN and CDR2 SVGIG (reference sequence). Trimming cost V 3 bases and J 2 bases, with 16 bases left between them.

J is TRBJ1-1 and V is TRBV19, with D possibly matching TRBD1 (5 bases). CDR3 length equals 14 residues. CDR1 LNHDA and CDR2 SQIVND come from the germline V gene (reference sequence). The V end lost 3 bases, the J end lost 1 base, and 9 bases lay between the germline ends. CDR3 protein: CASSIDSGNTEAFF. The CDR3 DNA is TGTGCCAGTAGTATTGACAGTGGGAACACTGAAGCTTTCTTT.

This clone was counted a few times. V and J are TRBV6-6 and TRBJ1-2; D gene uncertain. Trimming shortened V by 6 bases and J by 7 bases, and 18 bases separated the two germline ends. The CDR3 loop spans 14 amino acids. The V gene's germline CDR1 is MNHNY and CDR2 SVGAGI (reference sequence). CDR3: CASRDPGLAFGYTF. In DNA, the CDR3 is TGTGCCAGCAGGGACCCCGGCTTAGCGTTTGGCTACACCTTC.

J is TRBJ1-1 and V is TRBV5-6; D remains ambiguous. Deletions cut 0 bases from V and 2 bases from J, with 11 bases between. This CDR3 has 15 amino acids. CDR1 is SGHDT and CDR2 is YYEEEE in the germline V gene. CDR3 sequence (DNA): TGTGCCAGCAGCTTGGCTAATCGGGGAAACACTGAAGCTTTCTTT. Amino acids: CASSLANRGNTEAFF.